This is a list of T cell receptor beta chains from one sample in a study of T cell responses to AZD1222 COVID-19 vaccine. Data came from immunoSEQ multiplex PCR; TCRdb stores just in-frame clones and leaves some out. The sample yields 84,000 or so clones, 87% seen once. The starting material was peripheral blood, obtained on day 0 of AZD1222 vaccination. These receptors were collected from an adult in good health. CDR3s include the opening cysteine and the closing phenylalanine or tryptophan. Fields, in order: CDR3 protein, CDR3 DNA, clone size, V gene, D gene, J gene, CDR3 length. The D gene is left open where the match is weak. Size is stated for part of the rows, as once, few or many counts, or as a class when the clone is expanded.

CASSQDWDQITSTDTQYF TGTGCCAGCAGCCAAGACTGGGACCAAATAACTAGCACGGATACGCAGTATTTT - TRBV14 - TRBJ2-3 18
CASSYSGLDTQYF TGTGCCAGCAGTTACTCTGGCCTAGATACGCAGTATTTT - TRBV6-2/TRBV6-3 - TRBJ2-3 13
CASSPAGQADHGYTF TGTGCCAGCAGTCCGGCGGGACAGGCGGACCATGGCTACACCTTC - TRBV6-5 TRBD1 TRBJ1-2 15
CASSLGTGPYGYTF TGTGCCAGCAGCTTAGGGACAGGACCCTATGGCTACACCTTC - TRBV13 - TRBJ1-2 14
CASSIRSYNGVYNEQFF TGTGCCAGTAGTATTAGGAGTTACAATGGCGTCTACAATGAGCAGTTCTTC - TRBV19 - TRBJ2-1 17
CAWSEGSDHEKLFF TGTGCCTGGAGTGAAGGAAGCGACCACGAAAAACTGTTTTTT - TRBV30 - TRBJ1-4 14
CASSEDRNQPQHF TGCGCCAGCAGTGAGGACAGAAATCAGCCCCAGCATTTT - TRBV10-2 - TRBJ1-5 13
CASSQDWEGETQYF TGTGCCAGCAGCCAAGATTGGGAGGGAGAGACCCAGTACTTC - TRBV3-1/TRBV3-2 TRBD2 TRBJ2-5 14
CASSEGSGYGYTF TGTGCCAGCAGCGAGGGGTCGGGGTATGGCTACACCTTC few TRBV9 - TRBJ1-2 13
CASRTDYGYTF TGCGCCAGCAGGACAGACTATGGCTACACCTTC - TRBV5-1 - TRBJ1-2 11
CASSLVGGDTQYF TGTGCCAGCAGTTTAGTCGGGGGGGATACGCAGTATTTT - TRBV28 TRBD2 TRBJ2-3 13
CASRPQGLAGVSEQFF TGTGCCAGCAGACCACAGGGACTAGCGGGAGTGAGTGAGCAGTTCTTC - TRBV7-2 TRBD2 TRBJ2-1 16
CASSFLTRDTEAFF TGTGCCAGCAGCTTCTTAACTAGGGACACTGAAGCTTTCTTT - TRBV7-9 - TRBJ1-1 14
CASDPPRLAGIFTTDTQYF TGTGCTAGTGATCCTCCTAGACTAGCGGGGATTTTTACCACAGATACGCAGTATTTT - TRBV12-5 TRBD2 TRBJ2-3 19
CAWSVRGSARSPLHF TGTGCCTGGAGTGTACGGGGGTCAGCTCGCTCACCCCTCCACTTT - TRBV30 - TRBJ1-6 15
CASSRLTGGLTGSNEKLFF TGTGCCAGTAGCCGTTTGACAGGGGGTTTAACGGGCTCAAATGAAAAACTGTTTTTT once TRBV19 TRBD1 TRBJ1-4 19
CASTPVGGDQPQHF TGTGCCAGTACCCCAGTGGGGGGGGATCAGCCCCAGCATTTT few TRBV19 - TRBJ1-5 14
CASGIQGAETQYF TGTGCTAGTGGTATACAGGGTGCGGAGACCCAGTACTTC - TRBV12-5 - TRBJ2-5 13
CASSEDFSNQPQHF TGTGCCAGCAGTGAGGATTTTAGCAATCAGCCCCAGCATTTT - TRBV2 - TRBJ1-5 14
CASNDRGSTELTNYGYTF TGTGCCAGTAATGACAGGGGTTCTACGGAACTTACGAACTATGGCTACACCTTC - TRBV19 TRBD1 TRBJ1-2 18
CASSLDSLNQPQHF TGCGCCAGCAGCCTCGACAGCCTCAATCAGCCCCAGCATTTT - TRBV5-1 - TRBJ1-5 14
CASSLVGDGSNQPQHF TGTGCCAGCAGCTTAGTGGGGGACGGGAGCAATCAGCCCCAGCATTTT - TRBV5-6 - TRBJ1-5 16
CASTIAGGGEQYF TGTGCCAGCACCATAGCGGGAGGGGGTGAGCAGTACTTC - TRBV7-2 TRBD2 TRBJ2-7 13
CASSQDEGQVVGGNEQFF TGTGCCAGCAGCCAAGATGAGGGACAGGTCGTGGGAGGGAATGAGCAGTTCTTC - TRBV4-2 - TRBJ2-1 18
CASSVLLAGGFYF TGTGCCAGCAGTGTTTTGCTAGCGGGAGGGTTCTACTTC - TRBV2 TRBD2 TRBJ2-5 13
CASSKDTYTEAFF TGTGCCAGCAGCAAGGACACCTACACTGAAGCTTTCTTT - TRBV7-2 - TRBJ1-1 13
CATSRVLPSAQPQHF TGTGCCACCAGCAGAGTTCTCCCATCGGCTCAGCCCCAGCATTTT - TRBV15 - TRBJ1-5 15
CASGLGGTGELFF TGTGCCAGCGGCCTGGGGGGAACCGGGGAGCTGTTTTTT once TRBV5-4 - TRBJ2-2 13
CASRPDSRGRNEQFF TGTGCCAGCAGACCAGACAGCCGAGGGCGGAATGAGCAGTTCTTC - TRBV6-6 - TRBJ2-1 15
CASSSGTPGPYEQYF TGCGCCAGCAGCTCCGGGACTCCCGGACCCTACGAGCAGTACTTC - TRBV5-1 - TRBJ2-7 15
CASSSRDRGYETQYF TGTGCCAGCAGCTCCCGGGACAGGGGGTACGAGACCCAGTACTTC - TRBV5-4 TRBD1 TRBJ2-5 15
CASSHSGGELFF TGTGCCAGCAGCCACAGCGGGGGGGAGCTGTTTTTT once TRBV3-1/TRBV3-2 - TRBJ2-2 12
CASSPSSGDYNEQFF TGCGCCAGCAGCCCCTCTAGCGGGGACTACAATGAGCAGTTCTTC - TRBV4-3 TRBD2 TRBJ2-1 15
CASSLDRTNSPLHF TGTGCCAGCAGCTTAGACAGGACTAATTCACCCCTCCACTTT - TRBV11-2 - TRBJ1-6 14
CSSRGGGDYGYTF TGCAGCTCCCGCGGAGGGGGTGACTATGGCTACACCTTC - TRBV29-1 - TRBJ1-2 13